This TCR beta chain was sequenced in a study of blood T cell repertoires in COVID-19. At the level of the study: Sites across the United States, Italy and Spain contributed samples from acute and convalescent COVID-19. Sources were T cells, B-cell-depleted T cells, or PBMCs; the material itself was cDNA or gDNA.

The CDR3 extends over 13 amino acids. Germline lookup yields CDR1 SEHNR and CDR2 FQNEAQ (reference sequence). The ends were cut back, 1 base at V and 6 bases at J, with 10 bases in the middle. Per the original data handling: Estimated nucleated cell counts came from reference gene primer amplification. Clones were sequenced by immunoSEQ multiplex PCR, and TCRdb holds only the in-frame ones, with some missing. D and trimming come from the DNA, and the V and J calls and clone size come from that table. Of roughly 120,000 clones listed, approximately 87% were seen once; the top ten hold less than 30%. The gene calls are TRBV7-9 and TRBJ2-7; D ambiguous. This TCR derives from a woman in her seventies with acute or convalescent COVID-19. Sequences were obtained from peripheral blood. For the CDR3, the DNA is TGTGCCAGCAGCTTAGTGGTTTCGGGCGAGCAGTACTTC. Its translation is CASSLVVSGEQYF.